These 10 T cell receptor beta chains share one sample of origin, sequenced in a study of blood T cells in healthy people across ages. Using a J-beta primer mix together with a sample-barcoded 5' primer, a second PCR was run for roughly 6 to 11 cycles. TCRdb independently ran MiXCR on the 5' RACE reads; one entry per CDR3 protein. The profile shows 1.8 million or so distinct CDR3 sequences, 39% of them singletons. The sample taken for sequencing was blood. The receptors were sampled from a human donor in good health.

The chain is built from TRBV5-1 and TRBJ2-5, with 8 bases lining up with TRBD2. Germline CDR1 SGHRS, CDR2 YFSETQ. The ends lost 4 bases at V and 7 bases at J; junction bases unmatched: 6. This CDR3 is 13 amino acids long. The CDR3 spells CASSREGLTTQYF. CDR3 nucleotide sequence: TGCGCCAGCAGCCGGGAGGGGTTGACGACCCAGTACTTC.

V and J are TRBV18 and TRBJ1-1; D might be TRBD1 (6 bases). Trimming stripped 4 bases from V and 0 bases from J, with 12 bases between. Per germline, CDR1 KGHSH and CDR2 LQKENI. CDR3 length: 15 amino acids. The CDR3 DNA reads TGTGCCAGCTCACTTTTGACAGGAATGAACACTGAAGCTTTCTTT. Translating gives CASSLLTGMNTEAFF.

This chain uses TRBV5-1 with TRBJ2-1; tentative D call: TRBD2 (5 bases). CDR1 and CDR2 (germline): SGHRS, YFSETQ. V gave up 4 bases and J gave up 10 bases, with 24 bases separating them. CDR3 length equals 16 residues. Here the CDR3 reads CASSLSAQEVRTEQFF. The CDR3 nucleotides read TGCGCCAGCAGCCTATCGGCCCAGGAGGTACGGACCGAGCAGTTCTTC.

Many counts were recorded for this clonotype. The rearrangement links TRBV7-2 to TRBJ1-2; 7 bases align to TRBD1. This CDR3 contains 14 residues. Unmatched junction bases numbered 10, after V lost 5 bases and J lost 7 bases. Germline values: CDR1 SGHTA, CDR2 FQGNSA. CDR3 bases: TGTGCCAGCAGCAAGGACAGGTTACTCTCTGGCTACACCTTC. Its protein is CASSKDRLLSGYTF.

This clonotype came up a few times. The rearrangement joins TRBV7-2 to TRBJ2-5, with 11 nucleotides matching TRBD2. The CDR3 length is 16 residues. J gave up 7 bases and V 0 bases, and 7 bases lay outside the gene matches. CDR1 SGHTA and CDR2 FQGNSA come from the germline V gene. The CDR3 DNA reads as TGTGCCAGCAGCTTAGCCGGGACTAGCGGCACCGGGACCCAGTACTTC. Its translation: CASSLAGTSGTGTQYF.

The chain employs TRBV20-1 and TRBJ1-4; 10 bases are shared with TRBD1. V lost 0 bases, J lost 6 bases, and 4 bases stayed unmatched. This CDR3 comprises 15 residues. The germline V gene encodes CDR1 DFQATT and CDR2 SNEGSKA (reference sequence). CDR3 coding DNA: TGCAGTGCTAGAGATCCCGGGACAGGGGATGAAAAACTGTTTTTT. It encodes CSARDPGTGDEKLFF.

This clonotype was observed a few times. This chain connects TRBV20-1 to TRBJ1-1, with 8 bases lining up with TRBD1. Germline V lookup: CDR1 DFQATT, CDR2 SNEGSKA (reference sequence). The length of the CDR3 is 15 residues. The trim removed 1 base at V and 0 bases at J, leaving 4 bases unmatched. CDR3 sequence: CSARGPGQVNTEAFF. The CDR3 bases are TGCAGTGCTAGAGGGCCGGGACAGGTGAACACTGAAGCTTTCTTT.

J is TRBJ2-7 and V is TRBV10-3, with D tentatively TRBD2 (6 bases). Germline-derived CDR1 and CDR2 are ENHRY and SYGVKD. Trimming cost V 10 bases and J 6 bases, with 16 bases left between them. This CDR3 region has 12 residues. CDR3 DNA sequence: TGTGCCAGCCGGTCGGGGGAAAGCGAGCAGTACTTC. Its protein is CASRSGESEQYF.

This chain uses TRBV20-1 with TRBJ2-5, with 7 bases fitting TRBD2. The DNA end is a closer match to TRBJ2-7, so the J assignment may be wrong. The germline CDR1 and CDR2 sequences are DFQATT and SNEGSKA (reference sequence). The CDR3 has 13 residues. DNA of the CDR3: TGCAGTGCTAGGGGACTAAGACCCTACGAGCAGTACTTC. Translating gives CSARGLRPYEQYF.

This chain links TRBV20-1 with TRBJ1-2, with 7 positions matching TRBD1. CDR3 size: 14 residues. V trimming: 6 bases; J trimming: 8 bases; junction bases outside the gene matches: 15. The V gene's germline CDR1 is DFQATT and CDR2 SNEGSKA (reference sequence). The CDR3 sequence: CSAPPRTGLGGYTF. The CDR3 bases are TGCAGTGCCCCTCCCCGGACAGGCCTCGGAGGCTACACCTTC.